This is a list of T cell receptor beta chains from one sample in a study of identical twins. TCRdb redid the calling of the 5' RACE reads with MiXCR, one entry per CDR3 protein. The sample has 200,000 to 250,000 distinct CDR3 sequences, roughly 7% seen once. This same sample was also part of a study on yellow fever vaccine responses in identical twins.

The source material was memory (CD45RO+) T cells sorted from blood. The receptors here all came from a woman between 18 and 30 years old in good health. CDR3s include the opening cysteine and the closing phenylalanine or tryptophan. Fields, in order: clone size, J gene, V gene, D gene, CDR3 protein, CDR3 DNA. D genes are given only for firm matches. Some rows have no size entry. The others give once, few or many, or a class for an expanded clone.

size: few; J: TRBJ2-1; V: TRBV18; D: .; CDR3: CASFRDNSYNEQFF; DNA: TGTGCCAGCTTCCGGGACAACTCCTACAATGAGCAGTTCTTC
size: .; J: TRBJ2-4; V: TRBV7-8; D: .; CDR3: CASSSAVSPLVGNIQYF; DNA: TGTGCCAGCAGCTCAGCAGTTTCACCCCTCGTCGGAAACATTCAGTACTTC
size: many; J: TRBJ2-5; V: TRBV14; D: .; CDR3: CASSQVGGKYQETQYF; DNA: TGTGCCAGCAGCCAAGTGGGGGGCAAGTACCAAGAGACCCAGTACTTC
size: few; J: TRBJ2-5; V: TRBV7-7; D: .; CDR3: CASSIRLGVETQYF; DNA: TGTGCCAGCAGCATAAGATTAGGAGTAGAGACCCAGTACTTC
size: few; J: TRBJ2-1; V: TRBV19; D: TRBD2; CDR3: CASSVDIAGAHNEQFF; DNA: TGTGCCAGTAGTGTGGACATAGCGGGAGCCCACAATGAGCAGTTCTTC
size: few; J: TRBJ2-4; V: TRBV3-1; D: .; CDR3: CASSQRGADIQYF; DNA: TGTGCCAGCAGCCAACGCGGGGCGGACATTCAGTACTTC
size: many; J: TRBJ2-5; V: TRBV29-1; D: .; CDR3: CSGGGVQETQYF; DNA: TGCAGCGGGGGGGGCGTACAAGAGACCCAGTACTTC
size: few; J: TRBJ2-7; V: TRBV20-1; D: TRBD2; CDR3: CSAPQPTSVGSEQYF; DNA: TGCAGTGCTCCCCAACCCACTAGCGTGGGAAGCGAGCAGTACTTC
size: many; J: TRBJ2-7; V: TRBV12-3/TRBV12-4; D: .; CDR3: CASSSYYEQYF; DNA: TGTGCCAGCAGTTCCTATTACGAGCAGTACTTC
size: few; J: TRBJ1-2; V: TRBV29-1; D: TRBD1; CDR3: CSVKRDRGSYGYTF; DNA: TGCAGCGTCAAAAGGGACAGGGGGTCTTACGGCTACACCTTC
size: many; J: TRBJ2-1; V: TRBV20-1; D: .; CDR3: CSASSGRGYNEQFF; DNA: TGCAGTGCTAGTTCCGGGCGGGGCTACAATGAGCAGTTCTTC
size: few; J: TRBJ1-1; V: TRBV5-1; D: .; CDR3: CASSFRGENTEAFF; DNA: TGCGCCAGCAGCTTTCGGGGGGAGAACACTGAAGCTTTCTTT
size: .; J: TRBJ2-5; V: TRBV5-1; D: .; CDR3: CASSRQTAAQETQYF; DNA: TGCGCCAGCAGCCGCCAGACAGCCGCCCAAGAGACCCAGTACTTC
size: few; J: TRBJ1-3; V: TRBV2; D: .; CDR3: CASSDSGFSGNTIYF; DNA: TGTGCCAGCAGTGATTCAGGGTTCTCTGGAAACACCATATATTTT
size: many; J: TRBJ2-1; V: TRBV6-5; D: TRBD2; CDR3: CASSSPGLAGGYEQFF; DNA: TGTGCCAGCAGTTCGCCGGGACTAGCGGGAGGGTATGAGCAGTTCTTC